This T cell receptor (beta chain) was sequenced during a study of post-analysis software for immune sequencing data. Sequencing libraries made from TCR beta cDNA carried unique molecular identifiers. TCRdb fed the PCR reads into MiXCR, producing one record per CDR3 protein. The sample holds hundreds of thousands of distinct CDR3 sequences, around 60% seen once. Study results and limitations: When patients were compared with controls, four to six TRBV segments were more frequent, TRBV5-6, TRBV5-1 and TRBV20-1 among them.

Points on this clonotype: Its antigen is undetermined.

V lost 8 bases to trimming and J lost 10 bases; unmatched junction nucleotides: 5. Germline V gene sequence: CDR1 MNHNY, CDR2 SVGAGI (reference sequence). There are 11 residues in the CDR3. The TCR sequence derives from a girl aged 2-10 years with multiple sclerosis. Sequences were obtained from blood. V gene TRBV6-6 combines with J gene TRBJ2-1; 7 nucleotides line up with TRBD1. The CDR3 sequence: CASVQGSEQFF. The CDR3 bases are TGTGCCAGCGTACAGGGGAGCGAGCAGTTCTTC.